A selection of T cell receptor beta chains follows, all from one sample in a study of blood T cell repertoires in COVID-19. Libraries were prepared by immunoSEQ multiplex PCR; TCRdb keeps only in-frame clonotypes and omits some of them. The data show 200,000 to 250,000 clones, about four fifths seen once. The sample consisted of PBMCs or T cells enriched from blood (not recorded which). These receptors were obtained from a man in his sixties who had recovered from COVID-19. CDR3s include the opening cysteine and the closing phenylalanine or tryptophan. A D gene is named only where the DNA matches it firmly. Clone size is not always given. Where it is, it says once, few, many or a class for expanded clones.

V	size	D	J	CDR3	DNA
TRBV18	few	TRBD1	TRBJ2-7	CASSPGTGVSYEQYF	TGTGCCAGCTCACCTGGGACAGGGGTCTCCTACGAGCAGTACTTC
TRBV24-1	-	TRBD1	TRBJ2-3	CATSDPGTGESTDTQYF	TGTGCCACCAGTGATCCCGGGACAGGGGAGTCCACAGATACGCAGTATTTT
TRBV11-3	once	-	TRBJ2-7	CASSLVGAGPAYEQYF	TGTGCCAGCAGCTTAGTGGGGGCAGGCCCGGCCTACGAGCAGTACTTC
TRBV5-6	-	-	TRBJ2-1	CASSLPGLPTNEQFF	TGTGCCAGCAGCCTGCCGGGACTCCCTACGAATGAGCAGTTCTTC
TRBV2	-	-	TRBJ2-3	CASGRLVGGTDTQYF	TGTGCCAGCGGGAGACTAGTGGGCGGCACAGATACGCAGTATTTT
TRBV10-2	-	TRBD1	TRBJ1-1	CASRPGQQNTEAFF	TGCGCCAGCAGGCCGGGACAGCAGAACACTGAAGCTTTCTTT
TRBV5-1	-	-	TRBJ1-1	CASRAGGNTEAFF	TGCGCCAGCAGGGCGGGTGGGAACACTGAAGCTTTCTTT
TRBV6-4	-	TRBD1	TRBJ2-3	CASRGTGGAVDTQYF	TGTGCCAGCAGGGGAACAGGGGGCGCGGTAGATACGCAGTATTTT
TRBV11-3	few	-	TRBJ1-3	CASSRRRGPGNTIYF	TGTGCCAGCAGTCGAAGGCGCGGCCCTGGAAACACCATATATTTT
TRBV5-1	-	-	TRBJ1-4	CASSLERGEKLFF	TGCGCCAGCAGCTTAGAAAGGGGTGAAAAACTGTTTTTT
TRBV2	-	TRBD1	TRBJ1-1	CASNRDRANTEAFF	TGTGCCAGCAATAGGGACAGGGCAAACACTGAAGCTTTCTTT
TRBV7-2	-	-	TRBJ2-2	CASSSQGTGELFF	TGTGCCAGCAGCTCTCAGGGGACCGGGGAGCTGTTTTTT
TRBV7-9	-	TRBD2	TRBJ2-5	CASSIDSGGAETQYF	TGTGCCAGCAGCATAGATAGCGGGGGGGCGGAGACCCAGTACTTC
TRBV18	once	-	TRBJ1-4	CASSPSHTNEKLFF	TGTGCCAGCTCACCATCACATACTAATGAAAAACTGTTTTTT
TRBV27	few	TRBD2	TRBJ2-1	CASSLGLAGGWGEQFF	TGTGCCAGCAGTTTAGGGTTAGCGGGGGGTTGGGGTGAGCAGTTCTTC
TRBV11-3	-	-	TRBJ2-2	CASSRSGLGSPGELFF	TGTGCCAGCAGCCGATCAGGACTGGGATCCCCCGGGGAGCTGTTTTTT
TRBV5-1	-	-	TRBJ1-3	CASSLAPGNGNTIYF	TGCGCCAGCAGCTTGGCCCCAGGGAATGGAAACACCATATATTTT
TRBV20-1	once	TRBD1	TRBJ1-5	CSASYRGLGPQHF	TGCAGTGCTAGTTACAGGGGGCTAGGGCCCCAGCATTTT
TRBV5-1	few	-	TRBJ2-7	CASSLELGAGQYF	TGCGCCAGCAGCTTGGAATTAGGGGCCGGGCAGTACTTC
TRBV4-2	-	-	TRBJ1-2	CASSLGQNNYGYTF	TGTGCCAGCAGCCTGGGACAAAATAACTATGGCTACACCTTC
TRBV7-2	few	TRBD1	TRBJ1-2	CASSHGQGNYGYTF	TGTGCCAGCAGCCACGGACAGGGAAACTATGGCTACACCTTC
TRBV12-3/TRBV12-4	-	-	TRBJ1-2	CASSFRGGGYTF	TGTGCCAGCAGTTTCCGGGGTGGAGGCTACACCTTC
TRBV15	-	-	TRBJ1-1	CATSRGTETKAFF	TGTGCCACCAGCAGAGGGACAGAGACGAAGGCTTTCTTT
TRBV11-2	-	TRBD2	TRBJ2-1	CASSASGGPYNEQFF	TGTGCCAGCAGCGCTAGCGGGGGGCCCTACAATGAGCAGTTCTTC
TRBV5-1	-	-	TRBJ2-3	CASSYNYDDTQYF	TGCGCCAGCAGCTACAATTACGATGATACGCAGTATTTT
TRBV27	once	-	TRBJ2-3	CASFRDGTDTQYF	TGTGCCAGTTTCCGGGATGGCACAGATACGCAGTATTTT
TRBV6-1	-	TRBD1	TRBJ1-6	CASSELGQRYNSPLHF	TGTGCCAGCAGTGAACTGGGACAGAGATATAATTCACCCCTCCACTTT
TRBV30	-	-	TRBJ1-1	CAWSATANEAFF	TGTGCCTGGAGTGCAACAGCAAATGAAGCTTTCTTT
TRBV5-6	-	-	TRBJ2-7	CASSSALVASPGVSYEQYF	TGTGCCAGCAGCTCGGCCCTCGTAGCTAGCCCGGGCGTCTCCTACGAGCAGTACTTC
TRBV20-1	-	-	TRBJ2-3	CSAGGGALTGRDTQYF	TGCAGTGCTGGTGGTGGGGCACTCACGGGGAGGGATACGCAGTATTTT
TRBV11-3	-	TRBD1	TRBJ1-2	CASSFRAGGAGGYTF	TGTGCCAGCAGCTTTCGCGCAGGGGGCGCGGGAGGCTACACCTTC
TRBV24-1	-	-	TRBJ2-2	CATRGRGVVGELFF	TGTGCCACCAGGGGCAGGGGAGTGGTCGGGGAGCTGTTTTTT
TRBV5-5	-	TRBD1	TRBJ1-2	CASSLAVRTGRSGYTF	TGTGCCAGCAGCTTGGCGGTAAGGACAGGGAGAAGTGGCTACACCTTC